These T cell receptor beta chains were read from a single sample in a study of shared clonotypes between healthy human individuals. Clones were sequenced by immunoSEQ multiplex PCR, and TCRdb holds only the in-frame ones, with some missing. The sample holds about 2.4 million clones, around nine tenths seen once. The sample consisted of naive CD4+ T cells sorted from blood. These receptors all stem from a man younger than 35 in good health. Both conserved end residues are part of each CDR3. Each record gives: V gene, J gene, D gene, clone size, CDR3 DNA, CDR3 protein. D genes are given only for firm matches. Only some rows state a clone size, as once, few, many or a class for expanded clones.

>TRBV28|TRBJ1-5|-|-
TGTGCCAGCAGGGGGCAGGGGTTGAAGAGCAATCAGCCCCAGCATTTT
CASRGQGLKSNQPQHF
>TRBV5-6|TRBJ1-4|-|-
TGTGCCAGCAGCTTGATTCAGACGGAGGCAACTAATGAAAAACTGTTTTTT
CASSLIQTEATNEKLFF
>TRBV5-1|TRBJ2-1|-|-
TGCGCCAGCAGCGTCGGTTCCTACAATGAGCAGTTCTTC
CASSVGSYNEQFF
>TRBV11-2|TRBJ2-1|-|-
TGTGCCAGCAGCATAAGGTACGGGACCGACAATGAGCAGTTCTTC
CASSIRYGTDNEQFF
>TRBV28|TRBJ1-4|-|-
TGTGCCAGCAGTTTATCCAAAGGGACACGGAGAGAAAAACTGTTTTTT
CASSLSKGTRREKLFF
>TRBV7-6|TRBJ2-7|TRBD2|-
TGTGCCAGCAGCTTAGCCCGAGCGGGGGGGCCGGTGACCTACGAGCAGTACTTC
CASSLARAGGPVTYEQYF
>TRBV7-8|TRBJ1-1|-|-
TGTGCCAGCAGTTACTGGGTGGGGATGAACACTGAAGCTTTCTTT
CASSYWVGMNTEAFF
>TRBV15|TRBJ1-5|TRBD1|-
TGTGCCACCAGCAGATGGGGTCTCGGCACAGGGGACAATCAGCCCCAGCATTTT
CATSRWGLGTGDNQPQHF
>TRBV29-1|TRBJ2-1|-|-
TGCAGCGCCGCCCGAGTCAATGAGCAGTTCTTC
CSAARVNEQFF
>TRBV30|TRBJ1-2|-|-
TGTGCCTGGAGTGGTGCTAACTATGGCTACACCTTC
CAWSGANYGYTF
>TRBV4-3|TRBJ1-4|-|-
TGCGCCAGCAGCCAAGATTGGACTTATGTTACAACTAATGAAAAACTGTTTTTT
CASSQDWTYVTTNEKLFF
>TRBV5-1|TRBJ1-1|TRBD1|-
TGCGCCAGCAGCCCCGACAGGGGGCGGCTGAGAACTGAAGCTTTCTTT
CASSPDRGRLRTEAFF
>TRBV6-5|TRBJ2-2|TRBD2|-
TGTTCCACGTCGCGGGGGATCACCGGGGAGCTGTTTTTT
CSTSRGITGELFF
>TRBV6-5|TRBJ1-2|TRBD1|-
TGTGCCAGCGGACAGGGGGCAGCCTATGGCTACACCTTC
CASGQGAAYGYTF
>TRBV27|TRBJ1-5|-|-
TGTGCCAGCAGTTTTAGGATGGGGCCCCAGCATTTT
CASSFRMGPQHF
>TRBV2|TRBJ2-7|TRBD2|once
TGTGCCAGCAAAGTTAGCGGGGGGGCCGAGGAGCAGTACTTC
CASKVSGGAEEQYF
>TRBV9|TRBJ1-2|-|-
TGTGCCAGCAGCCCCGTCGATGGCTACACCTTC
CASSPVDGYTF
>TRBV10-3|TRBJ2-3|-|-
TGTGCCATCAGGGGCACAGATACGCAGTATTTT
CAIRGTDTQYF
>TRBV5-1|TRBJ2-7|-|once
TGCGCCAGCAGCTTGGTACCCCTATACGAGCAGTACTTC
CASSLVPLYEQYF
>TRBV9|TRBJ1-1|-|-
TGTGCCAGCAGCGTAGCTCCGGGAGGGTCAGGGAACACTGAAGCTTTCTTT
CASSVAPGGSGNTEAFF
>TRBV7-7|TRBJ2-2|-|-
TGTGCTAGCAGCTCCGCAAACCGGGACACCGGGGAGCTGTTTTTT
CASSSANRDTGELFF
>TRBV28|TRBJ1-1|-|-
TGTGCCAGCAGTTCGGACAACGTGAACACTGAAGCTTTCTTT
CASSSDNVNTEAFF
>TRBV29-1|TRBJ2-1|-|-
TGCAGCGCCCCTTTGGGCTCGAGCTCCTACAATGAGCAGTTCTTC
CSAPLGSSSYNEQFF
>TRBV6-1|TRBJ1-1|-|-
TGTGCCAGCAGCCCAGTCACAGGGCGGAACACTGAAGCTTTCTTT
CASSPVTGRNTEAFF
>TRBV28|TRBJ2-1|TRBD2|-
TGTGCCAGCAGCCTTAGACTAGCGGTACACAATGAGCAGTTCTTC
CASSLRLAVHNEQFF
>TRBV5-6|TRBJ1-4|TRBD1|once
TGTGCCAGCAGCCCGGGGACAGGGGGCGTGGATGAAAAACTGTTTTTT
CASSPGTGGVDEKLFF
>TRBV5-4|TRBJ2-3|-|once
TGTGCCAGCAGCTTGGGGAGCAGTAGCACAGATACGCAGTATTTT
CASSLGSSSTDTQYF
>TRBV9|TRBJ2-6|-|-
TGTGCCAGCAGCGCTGAAAATCCTATTAGCTCTGGGGCCAACGTCCTGACTTTC
CASSAENPISSGANVLTF
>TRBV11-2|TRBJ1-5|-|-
TGTGCCAGCAGCTTAAACGAGGGGGGGCCCTTAAGCAATCAGCCCCAGCATTTT
CASSLNEGGPLSNQPQHF
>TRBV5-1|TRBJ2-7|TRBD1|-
TGCGCCAGCAGCATAACAGGGGTCGGCGAGCAGTACTTC
CASSITGVGEQYF
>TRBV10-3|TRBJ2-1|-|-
TGTGCCACCTCGGGAGCGGAAAATGAGCAGTTCTTC
CATSGAENEQFF
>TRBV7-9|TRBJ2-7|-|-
TGTGCCAGCAGCTTTATGCACTCCTACGAGCAGTACTTC
CASSFMHSYEQYF
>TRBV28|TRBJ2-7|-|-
TGTGCCAGCAGTTATAACGAGCAGTACTTC
CASSYNEQYF
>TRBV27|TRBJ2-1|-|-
TGTGCCAGCAGTACCTTGGCAGGGCGCTCCTACAATGAGCAGTTCTTC
CASSTLAGRSYNEQFF
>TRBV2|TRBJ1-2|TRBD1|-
TGTGCCAGCAGCCGACAGGGGGCCTATGGCTACACCTTC
CASSRQGAYGYTF
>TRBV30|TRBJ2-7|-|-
TGTGCCTGGAGTGTACAGAGGGTACAGGGACGGTCCTACGAGCAGTACTTC
CAWSVQRVQGRSYEQYF
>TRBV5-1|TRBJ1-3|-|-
TGCGCCAGCAGCTTGGGAGGCCAAAACTCTGGAAACACCATATATTTT
CASSLGGQNSGNTIYF
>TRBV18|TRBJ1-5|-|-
TGTGCCAGCTCAGGGGACATTGAACAGCCCCAGCATTTT
CASSGDIEQPQHF
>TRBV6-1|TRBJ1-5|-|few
TGTGCCAGCAGTGAATACCCTCTGGACGGTTTGGGCAATCAGCCCCAGCATTTT
CASSEYPLDGLGNQPQHF
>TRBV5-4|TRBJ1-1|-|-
TGTGCCAGCAGCCCCAGGGGCGAGGGAACTGAAGCTTTCTTT
CASSPRGEGTEAFF